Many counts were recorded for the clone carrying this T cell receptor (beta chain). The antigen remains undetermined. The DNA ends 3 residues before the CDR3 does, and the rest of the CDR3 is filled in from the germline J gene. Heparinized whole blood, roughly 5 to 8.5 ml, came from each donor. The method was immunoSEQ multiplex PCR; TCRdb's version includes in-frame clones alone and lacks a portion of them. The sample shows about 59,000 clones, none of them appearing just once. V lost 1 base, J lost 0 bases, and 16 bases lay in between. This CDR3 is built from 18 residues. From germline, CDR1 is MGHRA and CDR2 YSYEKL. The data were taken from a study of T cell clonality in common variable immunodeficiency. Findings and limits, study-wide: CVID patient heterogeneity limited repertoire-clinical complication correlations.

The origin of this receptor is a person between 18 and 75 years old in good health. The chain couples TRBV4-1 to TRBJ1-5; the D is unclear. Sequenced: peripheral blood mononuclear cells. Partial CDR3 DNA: TGCGCCAGCAGCCAAGGCCCCTCCGCCGGTTATAGCAATCAGCCC. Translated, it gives CASSQGPSAGYSNQP. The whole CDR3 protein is CASSQGPSAGYSNQPQHF.